What follows is one T cell receptor beta chain and its context. Its antigen is still unknown. Germline CDR1 and CDR2: SGHRS and YFSETQ. V was pared by 3 bases and J by 0 bases, with 16 bases between. This CDR3 is built from 17 residues. This PCR relied on a set of 60 Vbeta primers and 13 Jbeta primers. Clones were sequenced by immunoSEQ multiplex PCR, and TCRdb holds only the in-frame ones, with some missing. In the table there are roughly 190,000 clones, roughly 8.7% of which are singletons. These data are taken from a study of cytomegalovirus exposure and HLA in healthy donors. Notes on the study in general: A prior analysis recorded that most TCR beta V segments were productive about 87% or about 30% of the time. Whilst most TCR sequences proved rare, a subset of public TCRs occurred across many donors.

The sequenced material came from PBMCs. The receptor was derived from a woman between 25 and 40 years old in good health and CMV-seropositive. This rearrangement joins TRBV5-1 to TRBJ2-1; no clear D gene. The CDR3: CASSSYLRISSYNEQFF. The CDR3 DNA follows: TGCGCCAGCAGCTCCTATTTGCGGATAAGCTCCTACAATGAGCAGTTCTTC.